This T cell receptor beta chain was recorded in a study of blood T cells in healthy people across ages. A J-beta primer mix and a sample-barcoded 5' primer were used in a second PCR of roughly 7 to 12 cycles. MiXCR, applied by TCRdb to the 5' RACE reads, yields one record per CDR3 protein. The sample lists roughly 720,000 distinct CDR3 sequences; around half were seen once. Germline values: CDR1 MDHEN, CDR2 SYDVKM. After removal of 8 bases from V and 1 base from J, the junction contained 11 bases not matched to a gene. The CDR3 is 17 residues long. The rearrangement joins TRBV28 to TRBJ2-3; 11 bases are shared with TRBD2. Sequencing was carried out using blood. This clonotype was obtained from a man older than 75 in good health. For the CDR3, the DNA is TGTGCCAGCCATCATAGCGGGAGGGAGCAAGGCACAGATACGCAGTATTTT. Translating it yields CASHHSGREQGTDTQYF.